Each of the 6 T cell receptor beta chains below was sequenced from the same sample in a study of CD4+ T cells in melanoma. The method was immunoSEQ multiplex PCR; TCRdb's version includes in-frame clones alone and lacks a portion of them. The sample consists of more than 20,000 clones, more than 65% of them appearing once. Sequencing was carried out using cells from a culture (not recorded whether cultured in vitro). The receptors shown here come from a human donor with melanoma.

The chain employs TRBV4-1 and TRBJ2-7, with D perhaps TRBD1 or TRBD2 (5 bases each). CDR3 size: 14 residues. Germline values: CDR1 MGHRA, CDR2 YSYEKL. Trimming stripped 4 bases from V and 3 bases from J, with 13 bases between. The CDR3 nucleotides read TGCGCCAGCAGCCCTAACCGGGACGGCTACGAGCAGTACTTC. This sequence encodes CASSPNRDGYEQYF.

The CDR3 nucleotides are TGTGCCAGCAGTTACAGGGGACGCGCTGAAGCTTTCTTT. Translation: CASSYRGRAEAFF. This chain connects TRBV6-5 to TRBJ1-1; D might be TRBD1 (5 bases). The germline CDR1 and CDR2 sequences are MNHEY and SVGAGI. Trimming cost V 2 bases and J 6 bases, with 10 bases left between them. CDR3 length: 13 amino acids.

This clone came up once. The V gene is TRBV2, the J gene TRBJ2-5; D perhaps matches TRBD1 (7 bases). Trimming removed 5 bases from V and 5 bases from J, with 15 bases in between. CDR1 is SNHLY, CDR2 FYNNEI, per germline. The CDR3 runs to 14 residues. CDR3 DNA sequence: TGTGCCAGCAGTTACAGGGGAGGTGGCGAGACCCAGTACTTC. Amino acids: CASSYRGGGETQYF.

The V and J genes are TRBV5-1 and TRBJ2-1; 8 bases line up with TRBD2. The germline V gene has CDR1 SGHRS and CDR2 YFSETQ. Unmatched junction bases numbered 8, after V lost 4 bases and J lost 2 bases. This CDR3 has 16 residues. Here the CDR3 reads CASSLRGGSAYNEQFF. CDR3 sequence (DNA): TGCGCCAGCAGCCTACGGGGGGGGAGTGCCTACAATGAGCAGTTCTTC.

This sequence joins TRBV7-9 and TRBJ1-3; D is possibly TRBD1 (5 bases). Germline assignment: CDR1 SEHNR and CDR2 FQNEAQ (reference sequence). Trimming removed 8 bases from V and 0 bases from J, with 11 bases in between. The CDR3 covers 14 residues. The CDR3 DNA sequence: TGTGCCAGCGGGGACTGGAGCTCTGGAAACACCATATATTTT. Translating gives CASGDWSSGNTIYF.

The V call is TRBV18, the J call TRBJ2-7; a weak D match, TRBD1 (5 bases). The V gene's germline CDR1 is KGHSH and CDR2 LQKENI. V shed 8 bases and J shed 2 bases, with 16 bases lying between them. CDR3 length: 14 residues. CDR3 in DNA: TGTGCCAGCGGGCAGGGCCAGCACCCCTACGAGCAGTACTTC. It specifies CASGQGQHPYEQYF.